This T cell receptor (beta chain) was captured in a study of regulatory T cells in long-lasting Graves disease. The time point denotes: persistent/refractory GD, antithyroid drugs over 5 years with positive TRAb. TCR sequences were obtained from RNA taken from PBMCs. This clonotype was recorded at least ten times. Deletions cut 5 bases from V and 7 bases from J, with 14 bases between. The CDR3 is 14 residues long. HTBI primers from iRepertoire and Arm-PCR of CDR3 regions yielded the TCR beta libraries. TCRdb re-called the multiplex PCR reads through MiXCR, storing one row per CDR3 protein. Of fewer than 450,000 distinct CDR3 sequences in the sample, around 22% are singletons; the top ten hold about 26%.

Source: peripheral blood mononuclear cells (PBMCs), taken when the disease was refractory, from a patient treated with antithyroid drugs. This TCR derives from a female donor with Graves disease. The chain couples TRBV12-3 or TRBV12-4 to TRBJ1-4; no definite D call. Here the CDR3 reads CASSQNAGVEKLFF. CDR3 sequence (DNA): TGTGCCAGCAGTCAAAACGCGGGTGTTGAAAAACTGTTTTTT.